Sequencing of this TCR beta chain was carried out in a study of T cell responses to AZD1222 COVID-19 vaccine. General study results and limits: Just a handful of AZD1222 recipients were seropositive at baseline. Donors were chiefly white British, with a greater number of females, and clonal diversity was perhaps underestimated. Spike-specific TCR repertoires showed rising breadth and depth after two AZD1222 doses.

Investigators merged groups given second doses at roughly 4 or roughly 12 weeks. Turning to this clone: Its specificity is not known.

The CDR3 extends over 17 amino acids. Germline V gene data show CDR1 as SGHKS and CDR2 as YYEKEE (reference sequence). The V gene end was trimmed by 4 bases and the J gene end by 4 bases; junction bases not matched to a gene: 12. Profiling relied on immunoSEQ multiplex PCR, and the TCRdb table lists in-frame clones only, not all of them. Here the sample spans about 120,000 clones, 88% being singletons. The chain uses TRBV5-5 and TRBJ2-5, with TRBD2 matching 11 bases. The receptor's source is an adult who received the AZD1222 COVID-19 vaccine. The sample here was peripheral blood, taken 28 days after the second AZD1222 dose. The CDR3 is CASSATIAGGPGETQYF. CDR3 nucleotide sequence: TGTGCCAGCAGCGCCACCATAGCGGGAGGGCCGGGAGAGACCCAGTACTTC. The entire variable domain, with the rest obtained from reference TRBV5-5 and TRBJ2-5, is as follows: DAGVTQSPTHLIKTRGQQVTLRCSPISGHKSVSWYQQVLGQGPQFIFQYYEKEERGRGNFPDRFSARQFPNYSSELNVNALLLGDSALYLCASSATIAGGPGETQYFGPGTRLLVL.